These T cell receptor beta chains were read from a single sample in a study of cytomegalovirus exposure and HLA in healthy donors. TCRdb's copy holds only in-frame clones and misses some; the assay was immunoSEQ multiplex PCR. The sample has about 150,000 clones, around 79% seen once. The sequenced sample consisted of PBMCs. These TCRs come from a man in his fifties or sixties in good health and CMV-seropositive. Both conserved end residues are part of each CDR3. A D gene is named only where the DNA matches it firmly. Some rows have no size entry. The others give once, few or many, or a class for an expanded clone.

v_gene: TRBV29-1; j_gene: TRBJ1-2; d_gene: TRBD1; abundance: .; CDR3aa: CSVNRGGNYGYTF; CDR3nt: TGCAGCGTAAACAGGGGAGGAAACTATGGCTACACCTTC
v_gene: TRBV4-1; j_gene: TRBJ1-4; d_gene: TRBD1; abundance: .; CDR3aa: CASSQEGQGNEKLFF; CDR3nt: TGCGCCAGCAGCCAAGAAGGACAGGGGAATGAAAAACTGTTTTTT
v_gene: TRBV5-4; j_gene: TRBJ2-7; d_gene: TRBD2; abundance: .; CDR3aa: CASSRGGLAGRHEQYF; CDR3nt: TGTGCCAGCAGCCGCGGTGGGTTAGCGGGAAGACACGAGCAGTACTTC
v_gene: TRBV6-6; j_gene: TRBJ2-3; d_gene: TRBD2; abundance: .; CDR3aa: CASSSSGRAGQDTQYF; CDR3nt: TGTGCCAGCAGTTCTAGCGGGAGGGCCGGGCAAGATACGCAGTATTTT
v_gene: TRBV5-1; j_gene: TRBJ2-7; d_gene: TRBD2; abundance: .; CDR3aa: CASSTGTSRAYEQYF; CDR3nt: TGCGCCAGCAGCACCGGGACTAGCAGGGCCTACGAGCAGTACTTC
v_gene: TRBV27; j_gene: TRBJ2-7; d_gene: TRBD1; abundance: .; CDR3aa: CASSLSPQGASSYEQYF; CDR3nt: TGTGCCAGCAGTTTATCCCCACAGGGGGCGTCCTCCTACGAGCAGTACTTC
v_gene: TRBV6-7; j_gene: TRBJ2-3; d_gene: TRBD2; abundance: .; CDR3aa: CASNSGTSGNPTDTQYF; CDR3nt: TGTGCCAGCAATTCCGGGACTAGCGGGAACCCCACAGATACGCAGTATTTT
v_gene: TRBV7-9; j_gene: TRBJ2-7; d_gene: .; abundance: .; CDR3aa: CASSTPGRGSYEQYF; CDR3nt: TGTGCCAGCAGCACTCCGGGGAGGGGGTCCTACGAGCAGTACTTC
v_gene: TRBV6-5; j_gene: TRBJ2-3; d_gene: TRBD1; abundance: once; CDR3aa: CASSKDRPSTDTQYF; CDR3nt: TGTGCCAGCAGTAAGGACAGGCCTAGCACAGATACGCAGTATTTT
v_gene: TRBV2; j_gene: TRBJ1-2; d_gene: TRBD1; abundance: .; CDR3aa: CASSASGTGEGYTF; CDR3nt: TGTGCCAGCAGTGCCTCCGGGACAGGGGAAGGCTACACCTTC
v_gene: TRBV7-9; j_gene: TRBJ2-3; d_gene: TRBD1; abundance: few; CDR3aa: CASRGGVSTDTQYF; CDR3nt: TGTGCCAGCAGAGGGGGCGTCAGCACAGATACGCAGTATTTT
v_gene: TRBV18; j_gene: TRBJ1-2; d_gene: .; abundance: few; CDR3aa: CASSPPIRTVNYGYTF; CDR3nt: TGTGCCAGCTCACCACCGATACGGACAGTTAACTATGGCTACACCTTC
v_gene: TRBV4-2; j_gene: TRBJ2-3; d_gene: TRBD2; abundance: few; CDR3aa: CASRPSGGADTQYF; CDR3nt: TGTGCCAGCAGGCCGAGCGGGGGGGCCGATACGCAGTATTTT
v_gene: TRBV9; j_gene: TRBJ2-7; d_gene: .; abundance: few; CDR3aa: CASSPMTQGAEQYF; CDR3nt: TGTGCCAGCAGCCCTATGACACAGGGAGCCGAGCAGTACTTC
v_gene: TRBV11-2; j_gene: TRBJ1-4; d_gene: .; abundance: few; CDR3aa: CASSNSRVEKLFF; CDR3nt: TGTGCCAGCAGCAACTCTCGAGTTGAAAAACTGTTTTTT
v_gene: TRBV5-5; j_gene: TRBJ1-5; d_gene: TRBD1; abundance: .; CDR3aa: CASSVAGTGSHQPQHF; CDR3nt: TGTGCCAGCAGCGTAGCCGGGACAGGGTCTCATCAGCCCCAGCATTTT
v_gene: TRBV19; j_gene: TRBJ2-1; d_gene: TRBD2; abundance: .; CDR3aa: CASSPGLANYNEQFF; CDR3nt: TGTGCCAGTAGCCCGGGACTAGCGAACTACAATGAGCAGTTCTTC
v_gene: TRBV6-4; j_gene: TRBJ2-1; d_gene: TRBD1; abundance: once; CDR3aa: CASSDRGRYNEQFF; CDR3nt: TGTGCCAGCAGTGACAGGGGGCGGTACAATGAGCAGTTCTTC
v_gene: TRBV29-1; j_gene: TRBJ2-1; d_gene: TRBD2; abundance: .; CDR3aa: CSVGGSTSGIGNEQFF; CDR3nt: TGCAGCGTTGGAGGTTCGACTAGCGGGATTGGCAATGAGCAGTTCTTC
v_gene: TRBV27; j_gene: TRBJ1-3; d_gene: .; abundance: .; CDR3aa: CASSLLSPTGVSGNTIYF; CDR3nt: TGTGCCAGCAGTTTACTCTCCCCCACCGGGGTCTCTGGAAACACCATATATTTT
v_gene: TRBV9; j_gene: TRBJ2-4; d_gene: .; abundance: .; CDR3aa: CASSGAGGSGAKNIQYF; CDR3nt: TGTGCCAGCAGCGGTGCCGGGGGAAGTGGAGCCAAAAACATTCAGTACTTC
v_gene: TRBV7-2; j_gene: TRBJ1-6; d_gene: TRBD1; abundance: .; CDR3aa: CASSSKTGTAYSPLHF; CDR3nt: TGTGCCAGCAGCTCAAAGACCGGGACAGCATATTCACCCCTCCACTTT
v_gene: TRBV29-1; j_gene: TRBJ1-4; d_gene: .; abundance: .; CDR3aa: CSVGTQDDEKLFF; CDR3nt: TGCAGCGTTGGAACCCAGGATGATGAAAAACTGTTTTTT
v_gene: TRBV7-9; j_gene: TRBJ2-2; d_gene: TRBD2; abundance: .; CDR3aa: CASSFRASGRGNTGELFF; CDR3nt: TGTGCCAGCAGCTTCAGGGCTAGCGGGAGGGGCAACACCGGGGAGCTGTTTTTT
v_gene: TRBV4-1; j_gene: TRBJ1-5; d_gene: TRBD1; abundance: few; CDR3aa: CASSQWTGLPQHF; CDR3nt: TGCGCCAGCAGCCAGTGGACAGGTTTGCCCCAGCATTTT
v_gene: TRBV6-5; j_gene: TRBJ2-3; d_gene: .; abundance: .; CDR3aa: CASSRATDTQYF; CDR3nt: TGTGCCAGCAGCCGAGCTACAGATACGCAGTATTTT
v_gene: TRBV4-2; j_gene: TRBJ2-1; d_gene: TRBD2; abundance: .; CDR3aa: CASSQWGASGVNEQFF; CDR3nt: TGTGCCAGCAGCCAATGGGGGGCTAGCGGGGTCAATGAGCAGTTCTTC
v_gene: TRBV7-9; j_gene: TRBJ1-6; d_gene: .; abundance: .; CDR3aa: CASPSQGSYNSPLHF; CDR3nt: TGTGCCAGCCCCAGCCAGGGCTCCTATAATTCACCCCTCCACTTT
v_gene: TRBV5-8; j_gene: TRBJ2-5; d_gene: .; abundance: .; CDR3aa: CASSFVMQETQYF; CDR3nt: TGTGCCAGCAGCTTTGTAATGCAAGAGACCCAGTACTTC
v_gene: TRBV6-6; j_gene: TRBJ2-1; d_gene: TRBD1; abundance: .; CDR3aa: CASSRRGQGAGNEQFF; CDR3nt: TGTGCCAGCAGTAGAAGAGGACAGGGGGCTGGGAATGAGCAGTTCTTC
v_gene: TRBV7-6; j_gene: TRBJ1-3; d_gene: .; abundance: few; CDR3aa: CASSLARQVSGNTIYF; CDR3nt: TGTGCCAGCAGCTTAGCGAGACAGGTCTCTGGAAACACCATATATTTT
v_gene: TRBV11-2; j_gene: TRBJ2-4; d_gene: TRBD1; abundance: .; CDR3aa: CASSQQGNQNIQYF; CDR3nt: TGTGCCAGCAGCCAACAGGGGAACCAAAACATTCAGTACTTC
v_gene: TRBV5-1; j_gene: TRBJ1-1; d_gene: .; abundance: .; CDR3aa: CASRQGRDTEAFF; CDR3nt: TGCGCCAGCAGACAGGGTAGGGACACTGAAGCTTTCTTT
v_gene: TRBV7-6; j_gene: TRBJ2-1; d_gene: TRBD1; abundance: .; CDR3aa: CASSLVCFGQGAIYNEQFF; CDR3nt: TGTGCCAGCAGCTTAGTATGTTTTGGACAGGGGGCTATATACAATGAGCAGTTCTTC
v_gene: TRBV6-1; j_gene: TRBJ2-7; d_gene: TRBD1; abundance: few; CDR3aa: CASSETGGASYEQYF; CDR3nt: TGTGCCAGCAGTGAAACAGGGGGCGCTTCCTACGAGCAGTACTTC
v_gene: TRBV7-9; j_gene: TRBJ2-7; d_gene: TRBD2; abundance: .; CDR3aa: CASSLIGRLGDEQYF; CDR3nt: TGTGCCAGCAGCTTAATCGGGAGGTTGGGCGACGAGCAGTACTTC
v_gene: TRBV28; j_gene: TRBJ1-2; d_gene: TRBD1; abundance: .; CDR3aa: CASSVPGTGASYGYTF; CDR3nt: TGTGCCAGCAGTGTACCCGGGACAGGGGCGTCCTATGGCTACACCTTC
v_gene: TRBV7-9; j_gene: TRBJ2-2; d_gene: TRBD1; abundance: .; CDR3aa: CASSFFPGTGNTGELFF; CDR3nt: TGTGCCAGCAGCTTTTTCCCCGGGACAGGGAACACCGGGGAGCTGTTTTTT
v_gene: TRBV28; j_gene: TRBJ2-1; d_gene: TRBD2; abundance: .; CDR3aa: CASSLRLAGVEQFF; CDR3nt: TGTGCCAGCAGTTTAAGACTAGCGGGAGTTGAGCAGTTCTTC
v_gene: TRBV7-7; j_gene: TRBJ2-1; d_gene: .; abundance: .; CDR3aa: CASSLEREKSDGEQFF; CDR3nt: TGTGCTAGCAGCTTAGAACGGGAGAAGAGCGACGGTGAGCAGTTCTTC
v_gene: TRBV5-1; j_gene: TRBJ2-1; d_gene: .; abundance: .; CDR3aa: CASSSLRGLGGGNEQFF; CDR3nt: TGCGCCAGCAGCTCGTTACGAGGACTAGGAGGGGGAAATGAGCAGTTCTTC
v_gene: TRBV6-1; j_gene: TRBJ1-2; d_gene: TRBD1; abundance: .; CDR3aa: CASSPRRDSNYGYTF; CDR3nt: TGTGCCAGCAGTCCCCGTCGGGACAGTAACTATGGCTACACCTTC
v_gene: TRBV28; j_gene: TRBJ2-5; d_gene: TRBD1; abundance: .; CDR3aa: CATQGANKETQYF; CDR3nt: TGTGCCACCCAGGGGGCAAATAAAGAGACCCAGTACTTC
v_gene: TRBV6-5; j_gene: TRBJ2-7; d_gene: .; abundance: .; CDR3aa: CASRAPGARYEQYF; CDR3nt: TGTGCCAGCAGGGCCCCAGGGGCGCGCTACGAGCAGTACTTC
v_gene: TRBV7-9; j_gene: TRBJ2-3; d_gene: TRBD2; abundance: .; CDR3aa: CASSLPGLGDTQYF; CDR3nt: TGTGCCAGCAGCTTACCCGGACTAGGAGATACGCAGTATTTT
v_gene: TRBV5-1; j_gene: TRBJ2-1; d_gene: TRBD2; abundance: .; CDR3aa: CASTGTSGTNEQFF; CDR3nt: TGCGCCAGTACCGGGACTAGCGGGACCAATGAGCAGTTCTTC
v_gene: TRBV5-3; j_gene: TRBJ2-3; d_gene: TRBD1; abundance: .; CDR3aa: CARSKGTGLFTDTQYF; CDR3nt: TGTGCCAGAAGCAAAGGGACAGGGCTTTTTACAGATACGCAGTATTTT
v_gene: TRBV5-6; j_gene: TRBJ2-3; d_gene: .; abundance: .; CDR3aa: CASSLGVSINTQYF; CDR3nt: TGTGCCAGCAGCTTGGGGGTTAGCATAAATACGCAGTATTTT
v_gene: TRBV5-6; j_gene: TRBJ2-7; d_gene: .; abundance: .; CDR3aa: CASSPWGRDYEQYF; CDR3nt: TGTGCCAGCAGCCCTTGGGGCCGCGACTACGAGCAGTACTTC
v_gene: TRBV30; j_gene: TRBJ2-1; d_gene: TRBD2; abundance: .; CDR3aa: CAWSGGTSGRTNSYNEQFF; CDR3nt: TGTGCCTGGAGTGGTGGAACTAGCGGGAGGACCAACTCCTACAATGAGCAGTTCTTC
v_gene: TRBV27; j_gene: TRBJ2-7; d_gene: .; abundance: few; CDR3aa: CASSLSAGSYSYEQYF; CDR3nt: TGTGCCAGCAGTTTATCGGCAGGGTCTTACTCCTACGAGCAGTACTTC
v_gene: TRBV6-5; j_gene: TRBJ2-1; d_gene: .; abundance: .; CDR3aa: CASGRESGSYNEQFF; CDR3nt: TGTGCCAGCGGTCGGGAGTCGGGGTCCTACAATGAGCAGTTCTTC
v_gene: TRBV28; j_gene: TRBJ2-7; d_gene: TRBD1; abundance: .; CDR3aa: CASSLTGTAQSYEQYF; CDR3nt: TGTGCCAGCAGTTTAACCGGGACAGCCCAGTCCTACGAGCAGTACTTC
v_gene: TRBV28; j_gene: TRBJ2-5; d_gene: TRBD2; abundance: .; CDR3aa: CASSFPTSAETQYF; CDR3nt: TGTGCCAGCAGTTTCCCGACTAGCGCAGAGACCCAGTACTTC
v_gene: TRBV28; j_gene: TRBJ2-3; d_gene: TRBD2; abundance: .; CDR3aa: CASSLSSGTTDTQYF; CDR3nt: TGTGCCAGCAGTTTATCTAGCGGAACCACAGATACGCAGTATTTT
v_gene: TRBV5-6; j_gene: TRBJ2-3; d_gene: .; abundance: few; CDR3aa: CASSLQQGTTDTQYF; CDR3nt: TGTGCCAGCAGCTTGCAACAGGGTACCACAGATACGCAGTATTTT
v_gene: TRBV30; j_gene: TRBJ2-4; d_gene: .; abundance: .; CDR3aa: CAWSVGGHQAKNIQYF; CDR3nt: TGTGCCTGGAGTGTAGGGGGACACCAAGCCAAAAACATTCAGTACTTC